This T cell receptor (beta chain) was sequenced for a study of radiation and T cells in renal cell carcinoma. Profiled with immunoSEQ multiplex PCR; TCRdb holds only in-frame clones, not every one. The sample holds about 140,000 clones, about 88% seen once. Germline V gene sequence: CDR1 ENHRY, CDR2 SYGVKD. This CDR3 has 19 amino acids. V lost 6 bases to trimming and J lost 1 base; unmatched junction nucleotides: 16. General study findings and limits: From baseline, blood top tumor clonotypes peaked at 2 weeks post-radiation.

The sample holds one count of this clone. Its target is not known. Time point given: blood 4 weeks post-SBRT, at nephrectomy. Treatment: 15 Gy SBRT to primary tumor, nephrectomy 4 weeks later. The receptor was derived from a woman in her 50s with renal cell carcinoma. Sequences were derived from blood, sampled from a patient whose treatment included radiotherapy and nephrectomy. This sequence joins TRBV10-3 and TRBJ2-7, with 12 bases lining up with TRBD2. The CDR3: CAIRTTGLAGEDVSYEQYF. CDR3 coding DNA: TGTGCCATCAGGACAACGGGACTAGCGGGCGAGGACGTTTCCTACGAGCAGTACTTC.